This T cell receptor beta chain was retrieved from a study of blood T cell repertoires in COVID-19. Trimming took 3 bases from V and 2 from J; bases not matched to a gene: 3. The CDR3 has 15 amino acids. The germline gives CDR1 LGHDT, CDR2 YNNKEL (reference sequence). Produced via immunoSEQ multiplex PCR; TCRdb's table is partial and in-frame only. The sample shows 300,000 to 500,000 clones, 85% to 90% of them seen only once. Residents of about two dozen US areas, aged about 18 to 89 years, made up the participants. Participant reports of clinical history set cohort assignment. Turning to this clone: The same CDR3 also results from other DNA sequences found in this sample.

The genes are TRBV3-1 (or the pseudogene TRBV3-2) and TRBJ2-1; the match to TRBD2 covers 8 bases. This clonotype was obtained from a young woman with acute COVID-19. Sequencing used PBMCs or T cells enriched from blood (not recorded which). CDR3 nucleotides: TGTGCCAGCAGCCATTCGCGGGGGGCCTACAATGAGCAGTTCTTC. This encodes CASSHSRGAYNEQFF.